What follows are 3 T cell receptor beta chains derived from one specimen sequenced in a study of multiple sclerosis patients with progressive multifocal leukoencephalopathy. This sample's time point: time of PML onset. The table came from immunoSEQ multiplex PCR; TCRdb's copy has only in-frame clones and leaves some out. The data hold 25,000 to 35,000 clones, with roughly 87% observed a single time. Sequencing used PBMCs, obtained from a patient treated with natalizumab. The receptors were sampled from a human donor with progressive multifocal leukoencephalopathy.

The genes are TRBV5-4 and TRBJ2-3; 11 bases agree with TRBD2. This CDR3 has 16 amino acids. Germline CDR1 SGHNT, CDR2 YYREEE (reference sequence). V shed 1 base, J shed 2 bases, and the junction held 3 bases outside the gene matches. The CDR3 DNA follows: TGTGCCAGCAGCTTGTCTAGCGGGAGGACCACAGATACGCAGTATTTT. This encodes CASSLSSGRTTDTQYF.

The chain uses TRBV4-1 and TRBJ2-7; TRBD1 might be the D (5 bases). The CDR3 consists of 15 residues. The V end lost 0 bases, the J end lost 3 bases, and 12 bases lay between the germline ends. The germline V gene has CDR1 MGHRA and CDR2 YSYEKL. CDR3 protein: CASSQEAGKHYEQYF. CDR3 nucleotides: TGCGCCAGCAGCCAAGAAGCAGGGAAACACTACGAGCAGTACTTC.

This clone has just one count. DNA for the CDR3: TGTGCCAGCAGCTTATTGGGGGTCGAGCAGGCTTTCTTT. Translation gives CASSLLGVEQAFF. This rearrangement joins TRBV11-2 to TRBJ1-1, with D tentatively TRBD1 (5 bases). CDR3 length equals 13 residues. With 2 bases removed from V and 11 bases from J, the gap between germline ends came to 15 bases. The germline V gene has CDR1 SGHAT and CDR2 FQNNGV.